Sequencing of this T cell receptor (beta chain) was carried out in a study of regulatory T cells in long-lasting Graves disease. General study results and limits: Persistent disease was associated with favored TRBV28 usage and with favored use of TRBJ1-2 and TRBJ2-5.

With iRepertoire HTBI primers and Arm-PCR of CDR3 regions, TCR beta libraries were built. In TCRdb, the multiplex PCR reads were re-called with MiXCR into one record per CDR3 protein. The table has 500,000 or so distinct CDR3 sequences, less than 15% seen once. V lost 6 bases and J lost 6; bases outside the gene matches: 8. This CDR3 is 13 amino acids long. The time point was: newly diagnosed GD, antithyroid drugs for less than 3 months. Scientists built the TCR library using RNA that was extracted from PBMCs. This clonotype has only a few counts. No antigen is known for it. The sample was also linked to a second study, of T cells in Graves' hyperthyroidism and ophthalmopathy. In that study: Most expanded thyroid clonotypes above 0.001 also appeared in blood.

The rearrangement joins TRBV12-3 or TRBV12-4 to TRBJ2-7; 7 bases agree with TRBD1. The input for sequencing was peripheral blood mononuclear cells (PBMCs), taken at new diagnosis, from a patient treated with antithyroid drugs. The receptor comes from a woman aged 50 to 65 with Graves disease. The CDR3 nucleotides are TGTGCCAGCAGCGACAGGGACGAGAGCGAGCAGTACTTC. Translated: CASSDRDESEQYF.